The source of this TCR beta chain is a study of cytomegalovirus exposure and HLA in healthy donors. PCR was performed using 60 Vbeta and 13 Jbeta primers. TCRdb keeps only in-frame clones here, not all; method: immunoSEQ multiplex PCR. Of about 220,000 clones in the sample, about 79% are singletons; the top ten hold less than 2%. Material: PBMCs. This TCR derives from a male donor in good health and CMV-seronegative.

The DNA for the CDR3 is TGTGCCAGCAGCTTGCTAGCGGGAGCCGGTCAGTACTTC. Translated: CASSLLAGAGQYF. The rearrangement uses TRBV7-2 and TRBJ2-4; TRBD2 matches 10 bases. After removal of 3 bases from V and 12 bases from J, the junction contained 5 bases not matched to a gene. The CDR3 is 13 amino acids. The germline CDR1 and CDR2 sequences are SGHTA and FQGNSA.